The next 14 T cell receptor beta chains were all read from a single sample in a study of T cells in Graves' hyperthyroidism and ophthalmopathy. Researchers took RNA transcripts and amplified the TCR beta CDR3 regions from them. During a first-round RT-PCR of the TCR CDR3, the HTBI primer set was used. TCRdb re-called the multiplex PCR reads through MiXCR, storing one row per CDR3 protein. The data hold about 400,000 distinct CDR3 sequences, with 15% observed a single time. Sequenced material: blood. The receptor set was obtained from a woman aged 55-70 years with Graves' ophthalmopathy.

The rearrangement uses TRBV30 and TRBJ2-5; 13 nucleotides agree with TRBD2. Looked up from germline, CDR1 is GTSNPN and CDR2 is SVGIG (reference sequence). CDR3 size: 16 residues. Losses at the gene ends were 2 bases for V and 4 bases for J; bases not matched to a gene: 7. CDR3 bases: TGTGCCTGGAGTACAAAACTAGCGGGAGGGGCAGAGACCCAGTACTTC. It translates to CAWSTKLAGGAETQYF.

This clonotype was seen at least ten times. The CDR3 is CASSLRTSGAPTRRDEQFF. The CDR3, as DNA: TGTGCCAGCAGTTTACGGACTAGCGGTGCCCCCACGCGACGCGATGAGCAGTTCTTC. This chain uses TRBV27 with TRBJ2-1, with 10 bases matching TRBD2. Germline lookup yields CDR1 MNHEY and CDR2 SMNVEV (reference sequence). The CDR3 sequence is 19 residues long. The J segment lost 8 bases and the V segment lost 2 bases, leaving 18 bases of the junction unmatched.

The V call is TRBV20-1, the J call TRBJ2-5; 8 bases agree with TRBD2. V trimming: 0 bases; J trimming: 5 bases; junction bases outside the gene matches: 8. CDR1 and CDR2 from the germline V gene are DFQATT and SNEGSKA (reference sequence). The CDR3 sequence is 15 residues long. The DNA of the CDR3 is TGCAGTGCTAGAGATGGGGCTAGCGGGCGGGAGACCCAGTACTTC. The encoded protein is CSARDGASGRETQYF.

This clonotype was detected ten times or more. This sequence joins TRBV2 and TRBJ1-1, with D possibly TRBD1 on 6 matching bases. This CDR3 is 14 amino acids long. Trimming stripped 3 bases from V and 2 bases from J, with 10 bases between. CDR1 is SNHLY, CDR2 FYNNEI, per germline. For the CDR3, the DNA is TGTGCCAGCAGTGATAGGACAGCCAACACTGAAGCTTTCTTT. Its translation is CASSDRTANTEAFF.

This clonotype was recorded at least ten times. The chain combines TRBV4-1 with TRBJ2-7; 7 bases are a match to TRBD2. The CDR3 extends over 18 amino acids. After removal of 0 bases from V and 6 bases from J, the junction contained 17 bases not matched to a gene. Germline V gene lookup returns CDR1 MGHRA and CDR2 YSYEKL. Here the CDR3 reads CASSQDPRGGGGSGEQYF. The DNA of the CDR3 is TGCGCCAGCAGCCAAGATCCGCGGGGAGGTGGCGGGAGTGGCGAGCAGTACTTC.

This clonotype has a count of ten or more. The chain couples TRBV7-9 to TRBJ2-1; TRBD2 aligns across 7 bases. Per germline, CDR1 SEHNR and CDR2 FQNEAQ (reference sequence). J was trimmed by 4 bases and V by 11 bases; bases with no gene match: 11. The CDR3 is 14 residues long. DNA for the CDR3: TGTGCCGGGGGTAGGCTAGCGGAATACAATGAGCAGTTCTTC. The encoded protein is CAGGRLAEYNEQFF.

The sample holds a few counts of this clonotype. The V and J genes are TRBV5-1 and TRBJ2-5; D unclear. Germline CDR1 is SGHRS and CDR2 is YFSETQ. Trimming cost V 6 bases and J 3 bases, with 6 bases left between them. This CDR3 has 11 residues. The CDR3 nucleotides read TGCGCCAGCATCTCCAAAGAGACCCAGTACTTC. Encoded protein: CASISKETQYF.

The V call is TRBV12-3 or TRBV12-4, the J call TRBJ1-5; the D is unclear. V was clipped by 1 base and J by 8 bases, with 12 bases between them. The CDR3 loop spans 14 amino acids. In DNA form, the CDR3 reads TGTGCCAGCAGTTTAGGTGGCTGGAGAGAGCCCCAGCATTTT. This encodes CASSLGGWREPQHF.

This clonotype was detected ten times or more. The rearrangement links TRBV7-2 to TRBJ2-6; the D is unclear. Between the trimmed V and J ends, which lost 1 base and 9 bases, there was a span of 13 bases. This CDR3 contains 15 residues. The germline V gene encodes CDR1 SGHTA and CDR2 FQGNSA. Here the CDR3 reads CASSLGLPWGNVLTF. The CDR3 bases are TGTGCCAGCAGCTTAGGACTGCCCTGGGGCAACGTCCTGACTTTC.

CDR3 nucleotides: TGTGCCAGCTCACCACCGTCTAGGGATTTGAGGGAGACCCAGTACTTC. Amino acids: CASSPPSRDLRETQYF. V is TRBV18 and J is TRBJ2-5; D remains ambiguous. V was cut by 0 bases and J by 5 bases, with 16 bases left in between. CDR1 is KGHSH, CDR2 LQKENI, per germline. This CDR3 contains 16 residues.

This clonotype appeared a few times. The chain couples TRBV6-1 to TRBJ1-2, with D possibly TRBD1 on 5 matching bases. Germline CDR1 and CDR2: MNHNS and SASEGT. Trimming removed 1 base at V and 3 bases at J, with 15 bases between. The CDR3 totals 16 residues. DNA for the CDR3: TGTGCCAGCAGTGAAGAGGGGCAGCTTCCGCACTATGGCTACACCTTC. This codes for CASSEEGQLPHYGYTF.

This CDR3 reads CASSQRQGANEQFF. DNA of the CDR3: TGTGCCAGCAGCCAACGACAGGGGGCGAATGAGCAGTTCTTC. J is TRBJ2-1 and V is TRBV7-8; 10 positions agree with TRBD1. The V segment lost 5 bases and the J segment 7 bases; nucleotides outside the gene matches: 5. This CDR3 is built from 14 residues. CDR1 and CDR2 from the germline V gene are SGHVS and FQNEAQ.

This clonotype was observed a handful of times. The CDR3 sequence: CASRGRGEQYF. Here the CDR3 DNA reads TGCGCCAGCAGGGGGCGAGGCGAGCAGTACTTC. The chain employs TRBV5-1 and TRBJ2-7; TRBD1 might be the D (5 bases). Germline V gene data show CDR1 as SGHRS and CDR2 as YFSETQ. V was clipped by 5 bases and J by 6 bases, with 9 bases between them. The CDR3 is 11 amino acids.

This clonotype has a count of ten or more. V is TRBV3-1 and J is TRBJ1-1; D call uncertain. The CDR3 has 13 residues. Trimming left V 4 bases short and J 2 bases short, with 8 bases between. The germline V gene has CDR1 LGHDT and CDR2 YNNKEL (reference sequence). The CDR3 loop reads CASSRKDNTEAFF. The CDR3 DNA follows: TGTGCCAGCAGCCGGAAGGATAACACTGAAGCTTTCTTT. The full variable domain, rest sourced from reference TRBV3-1 and TRBJ1-1, is DTAVSQTPKYLVTQMGNDKSIKCEQNLGHDTMYWYKQDSKKFLKIMFSYNNKELIINETVPNRFSPKSPDKAHLNLHINSLELGDSAVYFCASSRKDNTEAFFGQGTRLTVV.